This TCR beta chain was observed in a study of OX40 agonist ivuxolimab in advanced cancers. For the wider study: The costimulatory receptor OX40 (CD134) was targeted by ivuxolimab, a fully human IgG2 agonistic monoclonal antibody. Intravenous ivuxolimab was administered to patients every 2 weeks at six dose levels: 0.01, 0.1, 0.3, 1.5, 3 and 10 mg/kg. Of the 50 or so patients in dose escalation, about 20 had hepatocellular carcinoma, around 15 had melanoma, 9 had renal cell carcinoma and 9 had head and neck cancer. A male proportion of under 85% and a mean age of approximately 58 years, ranging from about 20 to 85, were recorded for the dose-escalation cohort. Prior anti-PD-1, anti-PD-L1 or anti-CTLA-4 therapy was permitted, and about two fifths of dose-escalation patients had received checkpoint inhibitors. Three dose-escalation patients achieved partial responses, one with hepatocellular carcinoma and two with cutaneous melanoma. Peripheral TCRbeta sequencing aimed to test whether ivuxolimab altered TCR sequence diversity and caused clonal T-cell expansion. The paper describes the monotherapy dose-escalation part (N = 52 patients) of the phase I trial of ivuxolimab.

Study-wide findings and limitations: Low levels of normalized T-cell clonal expansion were also shown by some nonresponding patients. Clonal expansion of both CD4+ and CD8+ blood T cells was observed from baseline to week 6 at doses 0.1 to 3.0 mg/kg. On average, CD8+ T cells showed more expanded clones than CD4+ T cells after ivuxolimab. Partial responders in the 0.1-3.0 mg/kg groups had among the lowest normalized peripheral clonal expansion, especially among CD8+ T cells. Antigen specificity was not determined for the clonally expanded peripheral T cells.

To sequence the TCRbeta CDR3 region, genomic DNA was isolated from the sorted cells. TCRbeta CDR3 regions were sequenced using the immunoSEQ Assay. Held by TCRdb, this immuneACCESS table contains in-frame sequences only and omits some clones. Under half of the omission traces to an unresolved V gene where checked; the cause of the rest is unknown. The sample yields roughly 62,000 clones; about 85% were counted once. Jointly, the top ten make up under 5% of the sample. Patients with autoimmune disease history or receiving systemic immunosuppression were excluded from the trial. In every dose cohort, peripheral blood was drawn for TCR sequencing at baseline, cycle 4 day 1, and cycle 7 day 1. Samples came from an open-label, multicenter, first-in-human phase I dose-escalation trial of ivuxolimab. Adults with locally advanced or metastatic melanoma, renal cell carcinoma, hepatocellular carcinoma or head and neck squamous cell carcinoma were enrolled in the trial. CD4+ and CD8+ T cells were sorted separately from peripheral blood before TCR sequencing.

About this clone: Its binding antigen is unknown. Base qualities are not provided; no much larger clone lies one nucleotide away.

The junction shows trimming of 6 bases on V and 4 bases on J, and the gene matches do not reach 3 bases of it. Via the germline V gene, CDR1 is ENHRY and CDR2 SYGVKD. Taken from cysteine to phenylalanine, the CDR3 has 13 residues. Only the CDR3 region is kept as DNA, spanning 39 bases read in frame from base 1. The sequence derives from an adult with an advanced solid tumor such as melanoma, head and neck, liver or kidney cancer. This chain joins TRBV10-3 to TRBJ1-5; TRBD1 lines up with 7 middle nucleotides. The sequencing here drew on CD4+ or CD8+ T cells sorted from blood, taken in a trial of the OX40 agonist ivuxolimab. At the DNA level, the sequence is TGTGCCATCAGCGGACAGGATAATCAGCCCCAGCATTTT. This sequence encodes CAISGQDNQPQHF.